The next 15 T cell receptor beta chains were all read from a single sample in a study of neoadjuvant anti-PD-1 for oral cavity cancer. Assay: immunoSEQ multiplex PCR; the TCRdb copy retains only in-frame clones and omits some. The sample has under 85,000 clones, more than 80% seen once. Source: PBMCs, taken before nivolumab (anti-PD-1) treatment. Receptors were obtained from a person aged 40 to 85 with oral cavity squamous cell carcinoma.

The chain has TRBV6-5 and TRBJ2-7, with D perhaps being TRBD1 or TRBD2 (6 bases each). The length of the CDR3 is 15 residues. CDR1 MNHEY and CDR2 SVGAGI come from the germline V gene. Trimming took off 0 bases at V and 4 bases at J, with 13 bases between the two ends. CDR3 DNA sequence: TGTGCCAGCAGTTACTCTGCGGAAGGGGGGTACGAGCAGTACTTC. Translation: CASSYSAEGGYEQYF.

The V gene is TRBV19, the J gene TRBJ2-5, with 9 bases that match TRBD2. This CDR3 has 14 amino acids. V shed 4 bases, J shed 5 bases, and the junction held 5 bases outside the gene matches. CDR1 LNHDA and CDR2 SQIVND come from the germline V gene (reference sequence). CDR3 sequence: CASSKREVRETQYF. The CDR3 region has the DNA TGTGCCAGTAGTAAGCGGGAGGTACGGGAGACCCAGTACTTC.

This chain joins TRBV7-9 and TRBJ2-3; a possible D gene is TRBD2 (6 bases). The CDR3 is made up of 15 amino acids. Germline CDR1 and CDR2: SEHNR and FQNEAQ (reference sequence). V gave up 5 bases and J gave up 1 base, with 13 bases separating them. CDR3 nucleotide sequence: TGTGCCAGCAGCCCGAGACTAGGAGGCACAGATACGCAGTATTTT. This codes for CASSPRLGGTDTQYF. Together with reference TRBV7-9 and TRBJ2-3, the CDR3 gives the full variable domain: DTGVSQNPRHKITKRGQNVTFRCDPISEHNRLYWYRQTLGQGPEFLTYFQNEAQLEKSRLLSDRFSAERPKGSFSTLEIQRTEQGDSAMYLCASSPRLGGTDTQYFGPGTRLTVL.

The chain carries TRBV30 and TRBJ2-7, with 7 bases identical to TRBD2. This CDR3 has 14 amino acids. CDR1 is GTSNPN and CDR2 is SVGIG in the germline V gene (reference sequence). With V trimmed by 4 bases and J by 7 bases, 13 bases remained unmatched. The CDR3 region is CAWTISGTKGEQYF. In DNA form, the CDR3 reads TGTGCCTGGACCATCTCCGGGACTAAGGGGGAGCAGTACTTC.

The chain couples TRBV7-3 to TRBJ1-1; no clear D. V was trimmed by 1 base and J by 7 bases, leaving 19 bases between them. Looked up from germline, CDR1 is SGHTA and CDR2 is FQGTGA. CDR3 size: 16 residues. CDR3 residues: CASSLRRLDTAGEAFF. DNA of the CDR3: TGTGCCAGCAGCTTAAGGAGGCTTGACACGGCAGGTGAAGCTTTCTTT.

The chain combines TRBV7-3 with TRBJ1-2, with a weak D call TRBD1 (6 bases). The CDR3 covers 14 residues. Deletions cut 5 bases from V and 8 bases from J, with 18 bases between. In germline, CDR1 is SGHTA, CDR2 FQGTGA. The CDR3 is CASSLNPQGFGYTF. The CDR3 nucleotides are TGTGCCAGCAGCCTTAATCCACAGGGTTTCGGCTACACCTTC.

The V and J genes are TRBV5-1 and TRBJ2-2; 11 bases match TRBD2. Germline CDR1 SGHRS, CDR2 YFSETQ. The CDR3 sequence is 15 residues long. V trimming: 4 bases; J trimming: 5 bases; junction bases outside the gene matches: 4. The CDR3 region is CASSRRTSGTGELFF. The CDR3 coding sequence is TGCGCCAGCAGCCGTCGGACTAGCGGGACCGGGGAGCTGTTTTTT.

The chain employs TRBV30 and TRBJ2-1; TRBD2 matches 8 bases. V was clipped by 0 bases and J by 9 bases; unmatched bases: 4. The CDR3 extends over 13 amino acids. Germline V CDR1 and CDR2: GTSNPN, SVGIG (reference sequence). The CDR3 nucleotides are TGTGCCTGGAGTGTAACCCTAGCGGGTGAGCAGTTCTTC. Residues: CAWSVTLAGEQFF.

The chain recombines TRBV30 with TRBJ2-1; D is undetermined. Germline V gene sequence: CDR1 GTSNPN, CDR2 SVGIG (reference sequence). Trimming stripped 3 bases from V and 12 bases from J, with 15 bases between. The CDR3 consists of 12 residues. CDR3 DNA: TGTGCCTGGAGCCCCGGCTCCTGGGCGCAGTTCTTC. Protein product: CAWSPGSWAQFF.

The chain combines TRBV7-3 with TRBJ2-2; 8 positions agree with TRBD2. Germline CDR1 SGHTA, CDR2 FQGTGA. The junction had 7 bases not matched to a gene; V was cut back by 6 bases and J by 1 base. The CDR3 sequence is 16 residues long. Here the CDR3 reads CASSLTGLGNTGELFF. CDR3 DNA sequence: TGTGCCAGCAGTTTGACGGGACTAGGGAACACCGGGGAGCTGTTTTTT.

V usage is TRBV5-1 and J usage is TRBJ1-5, with D possibly being TRBD1 (5 bases). The CDR3 is 15 amino acids. V was shortened by 0 bases and J by 1 base, with 8 bases between the two germline ends. Germline CDR1 reads SGHRS; CDR2 reads YFSETQ. The CDR3 loop is CASSLGTQSNQPQHF. The CDR3, as DNA: TGCGCCAGCAGCTTGGGGACACAAAGCAATCAGCCCCAGCATTTT. The whole variable domain, filled in from reference TRBV5-1 and TRBJ1-5, reads KAGVTQTPRYLIKTRGQQVTLSCSPISGHRSVSWYQQTPGQGLQFLFEYFSETQRNKGNFPGRFSGRQFSNSRSEMNVSTLELGDSALYLCASSLGTQSNQPQHFGDGTRLSIL.

The CDR3 sequence is CAWKRGGNTEAFF. The CDR3, as DNA: TGTGCCTGGAAGAGGGGCGGTAACACTGAAGCTTTCTTT. The V and J genes are TRBV30 and TRBJ1-1; tentative D call: TRBD1 (5 bases). Germline CDR1 GTSNPN, CDR2 SVGIG (reference sequence). V was trimmed by 4 bases and J by 2 bases, leaving 11 bases between them. This CDR3 region has 13 residues.

The V and J genes are TRBV5-1 and TRBJ2-1, with D possibly being TRBD1 (6 bases). Germline CDR1 and CDR2: SGHRS and YFSETQ. This CDR3 is 14 amino acids long. V lost 4 bases, J lost 8 bases, and 16 bases lay in between. The CDR3, as DNA: TGCGCCAGCAGCGCGACAGACAGGAACTATGAGCAGTTCTTC. As protein: CASSATDRNYEQFF.

The table lists this clone with a few counts. The chain recombines TRBV10-3 with TRBJ2-5; 14 nucleotides agree with TRBD2. Germline V gene data show CDR1 as ENHRY and CDR2 as SYGVKD. The J segment lost 7 bases and the V segment lost 8 bases, leaving 0 bases of the junction unmatched. The CDR3 is 12 amino acids. DNA of the CDR3: TGTGCCATCGGGACTAGCGGGGGGACCCAGTACTTC. Translated: CAIGTSGGTQYF.

The rearrangement links TRBV2 to TRBJ1-5; D is undetermined. The germline gives CDR1 SNHLY, CDR2 FYNNEI. Trimming left V 1 base short and J 0 bases short, with 7 bases between. The CDR3 consists of 15 residues. The CDR3 DNA reads as TGTGCCAGCAGTGAAGATAGTCATAGCAATCAGCCCCAGCATTTT. Its protein is CASSEDSHSNQPQHF.